One T cell receptor (beta chain) is described in this entry. Its target is unknown. This sample is part of a study of T cells and Merkel cell carcinoma outcomes. General study points: Reportedly, T-cell repertoire with density predicts Merkel cell carcinoma outcomes.

V shed 5 bases and J 2 bases; nucleotides not matched to a gene: 8. There are 16 residues in the CDR3. Germline CDR1 reads MNHEY; CDR2 reads SMNVEV (reference sequence). Here immunoSEQ multiplex PCR was the method, and the copy in TCRdb shows in-frame clones only, minus some. The sample contains 2,000 or so clones, roughly 87% of which appear only once. The sequence was collected from a human donor with Merkel cell carcinoma. The chain employs TRBV27 and TRBJ2-3; TRBD2 aligns across 9 bases. Sequences were obtained from tumor tissue from Merkel cell carcinoma. The CDR3 protein is CASSTEPSGATDTQYF. The CDR3 DNA reads as TGTGCCAGCAGTACCGAGCCTAGCGGGGCCACAGATACGCAGTATTTT.